These 14 T cell receptor beta chains were sequenced from one sample in a study of shared clonotypes between healthy human individuals. Clones were read by immunoSEQ multiplex PCR, and TCRdb kept only the in-frame ones, dropping some. The table shows under 600,000 clones, with 98% occurring only once. CD45RO-negative, CCR7-positively selected cells formed the naive CD8 fraction, excluding terminally differentiated effector memory CD45RA+ cells. The sequenced material came from naive CD8+ T cells sorted from blood. Receptor source: a man aged 30-40 years in good health.

The chain employs TRBV7-9 and TRBJ2-3; 8 nucleotides agree with TRBD2. After removal of 0 bases from V and 2 bases from J, the junction contained 4 bases not matched to a gene. Germline loops: CDR1 SEHNR, CDR2 FQNEAQ (reference sequence). The CDR3 has 16 residues. The CDR3 DNA is TGTGCCAGCAGCTTAGCCCCAGCGGGAGCCACAGATACGCAGTATTTT. It encodes CASSLAPAGATDTQYF.

The chain links TRBV19 to TRBJ2-7, with D maybe TRBD1 (6 bases). The germline CDR1 and CDR2 sequences are LNHDA and SQIVND (reference sequence). Between the trimmed V and J ends, which lost 9 bases and 3 bases, there was a span of 12 bases. The CDR3 extends over 12 amino acids. CDR3 nucleotides: TGTGCCAGCTCAGGGGCAGGCTACGAGCAGTACTTC. This translates into CASSGAGYEQYF.

The genes are TRBV9 and TRBJ2-7; D might be TRBD2 (5 bases). The CDR3 runs 18 residues. Trimming cost V 0 bases and J 5 bases, with 24 bases left between them. CDR1 SGDLS and CDR2 YYNGEE come from the germline V gene. Here the CDR3 DNA reads TGTGCCAGCAGCGTAGGAAACACTAACGGACGGGATCCCAACGAGCAGTACTTC. Protein sequence: CASSVGNTNGRDPNEQYF.

The chain has TRBV18 and TRBJ2-1, with a tentative D call TRBD2 (6 bases). The CDR3 has 12 amino acids. Trimming took 6 bases from V and 4 from J, leaving 7 bases between them. Germline V gene sequence: CDR1 KGHSH, CDR2 LQKENI. The CDR3 loop reads CASSGGYNEQFF. Here the CDR3 DNA reads TGTGCCAGCTCGGGAGGTTACAATGAGCAGTTCTTC. Together with reference TRBV18 and TRBJ2-1, the CDR3 gives the full variable domain: NAGVMQNPRHLVRRRGQEARLRCSPMKGHSHVYWYRQLPEEGLKFMVYLQKENIIDESGMPKERFSAEFPKEGPSILRIQQVVRGDSAAYFCASSGGYNEQFFGPGTRLTVL.

The chain employs TRBV5-6 and TRBJ2-2; TRBD2 is a possible D gene (6 bases). Trimming removed 2 bases from V and 4 bases from J, with 12 bases in between. The CDR3 totals 15 residues. The germline V gene has CDR1 SGHDT and CDR2 YYEEEE. The CDR3 bases are TGTGCCAGCAGCTTCTTAGGAGGGTTCACCGGGGAGCTGTTTTTT. It codes for CASSFLGGFTGELFF.

V usage is TRBV7-6 and J usage is TRBJ2-7; D gene unclear. CDR1 is SGHVS and CDR2 is FNYEAQ in the germline V gene. The CDR3 covers 12 residues. Trimming cost V 5 bases and J 2 bases, with 7 bases left between them. In DNA, the CDR3 is TGTGCCAGCAGCGCAGGACCCTACGAGCAGTACTTC. Its translation is CASSAGPYEQYF.

The genes are TRBV30 and TRBJ2-5, with D perhaps being TRBD1 or TRBD2 (5 bases each). The CDR3 sequence is 12 residues long. Germline lookup yields CDR1 GTSNPN and CDR2 SVGIG (reference sequence). The V and J ends lost 3 bases and 0 bases respectively, with 5 bases between them. The DNA of the CDR3 is TGTGCCTGGAGGGGGGACCAAGAGACCCAGTACTTC. Translating gives CAWRGDQETQYF.

This chain joins TRBV28 and TRBJ2-7; D is perhaps TRBD1 or TRBD2 (7 bases each). Germline V gene lookup returns CDR1 MDHEN and CDR2 SYDVKM. Trimming removed 2 bases from V and 1 base from J, with 15 bases in between. This CDR3 has 16 residues. CDR3 nucleotides: TGTGCCAGCAGTTTACCAACCCAGGGGGGGTCCTACGAGCAGTACTTC. This codes for CASSLPTQGGSYEQYF. Based on the CDR3 plus reference TRBV28 and TRBJ2-7, the full variable domain is DVKVTQSSRYLVKRTGEKVFLECVQDMDHENMFWYRQDPGLGLRLIYFSYDVKMKEKGDIPEGYSVSREKKERFSLILESASTNQTSMYLCASSLPTQGGSYEQYFGPGTRLTVT.

V usage is TRBV12-2 and J usage is TRBJ2-7; the table's D call TRBD2 went unverified against the DNA. TRBV12-2 constitutes a pseudogene. The CDR3 runs 19 residues. The CDR3 here is CASRLVFRGPQTPSYEQYF. The CDR3 DNA is TGTGCAAGTCGCTTAGTGTTTCGGGGTCCCCAAACGCCCTCCTACGAGCAGTACTTC.

Turning to this clone: This same CDR3 is encoded by further DNA sequences in the sample. The genes are TRBV5-1 and TRBJ2-7; D is possibly TRBD2 (5 bases). Per germline, CDR1 SGHRS and CDR2 YFSETQ. This CDR3 comprises 13 residues. The V gene lost 0 bases and the J gene lost 4 bases, with 8 bases spanning the gap. The CDR3 DNA reads TGCGCCAGCAGCTTGGCCGAGGGTTACGAGCAGTACTTC. Its protein is CASSLAEGYEQYF. Full variable domain (missing parts from reference TRBV5-1 and TRBJ2-7): KAGVTQTPRYLIKTRGQQVTLSCSPISGHRSVSWYQQTPGQGLQFLFEYFSETQRNKGNFPGRFSGRQFSNSRSEMNVSTLELGDSALYLCASSLAEGYEQYFGPGTRLTVT.

The chain is built from TRBV29-1 and TRBJ2-3; 11 bases map to TRBD2. Trimming took 2 bases from V and 0 from J; bases not matched to a gene: 1. This CDR3 is 15 amino acids long. The germline V gene has CDR1 SQVTM and CDR2 ANQGSEA. For the CDR3, the DNA is TGCAGCGTTGAAAGGACTAGCGGGAGCACAGATACGCAGTATTTT. Residues: CSVERTSGSTDTQYF.

The chain recombines TRBV7-9 with TRBJ2-2; weak D call: TRBD2 (5 bases). CDR1 SEHNR and CDR2 FQNEAQ come from the germline V gene (reference sequence). The germline V and J ends were trimmed by 1 base and 2 bases, with 8 bases remaining between them. The CDR3 has 15 amino acids. DNA for the CDR3: TGTGCCAGCAGCTTAGATCTAGCAAACACCGGGGAGCTGTTTTTT. The encoded protein is CASSLDLANTGELFF. Complete variable domain (other parts from reference TRBV7-9 and TRBJ2-2): DTGVSQNPRHKITKRGQNVTFRCDPISEHNRLYWYRQTLGQGPEFLTYFQNEAQLEKSRLLSDRFSAERPKGSFSTLEIQRTEQGDSAMYLCASSLDLANTGELFFGEGSRLTVL.

J is TRBJ2-2 and V is TRBV7-6; D is uncertain. V was cut by 5 bases and J by 4 bases, with 26 bases left in between. The CDR3 is 19 amino acids. Germline assignment: CDR1 SGHVS and CDR2 FNYEAQ. Here the CDR3 DNA reads TGTGCCAGCAGCCGTGGGATAGGAATCACCGATAGCACCACCGGGGAGCTGTTTTTT. It encodes CASSRGIGITDSTTGELFF.

V gene TRBV4-1 combines with J gene TRBJ2-1; the match to TRBD2 covers 10 bases. Per the germline V gene, CDR1 is MGHRA and CDR2 is YSYEKL. The trim removed 5 bases at V and 7 bases at J, leaving 8 bases unmatched. This CDR3 is 15 amino acids long. The CDR3 nucleotides are TGCGCCAGCAGCTCCCTAGCGGGAGAGGTTAATGAGCAGTTCTTC. It translates to CASSSLAGEVNEQFF.